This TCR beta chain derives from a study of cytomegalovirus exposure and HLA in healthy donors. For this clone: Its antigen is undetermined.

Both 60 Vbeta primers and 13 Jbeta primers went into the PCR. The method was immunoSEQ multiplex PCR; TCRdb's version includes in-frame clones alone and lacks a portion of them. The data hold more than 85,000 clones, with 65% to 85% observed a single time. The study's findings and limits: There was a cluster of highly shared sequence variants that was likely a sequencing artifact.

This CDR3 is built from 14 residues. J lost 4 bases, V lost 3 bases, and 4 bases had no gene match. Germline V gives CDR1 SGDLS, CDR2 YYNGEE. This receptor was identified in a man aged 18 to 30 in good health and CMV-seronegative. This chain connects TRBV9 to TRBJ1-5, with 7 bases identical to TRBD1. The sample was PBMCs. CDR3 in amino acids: CASSAQGINQPQHF. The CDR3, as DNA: TGTGCCAGCAGCGCACAGGGGATTAATCAGCCCCAGCATTTT.